Each of the 12 T cell receptor beta chains below was sequenced from the same sample in a study of vaccination effects on CD4 cells after COVID-19. For these receptors, no antigen is known. Isolation of CD4+ T cells took place after around 10 days of culture. Profiling relied on immunoSEQ multiplex PCR, and the TCRdb table lists in-frame clones only, not all of them. The sample shows tens of thousands of clones, roughly two thirds of them seen only once. Source: CD4+ T cells from PBMCs cultured without peptide, taken before COVID-19 vaccination. These receptors were obtained from a human donor who received a COVID-19 vaccine.

The V gene is TRBV7-9, the J gene TRBJ2-7; the D call may be TRBD1 or TRBD2 (5 bases each). This CDR3 has 14 residues. V was pared by 1 base and J by 6 bases, with 13 bases between. Germline V gene sequence: CDR1 SEHNR, CDR2 FQNEAQ (reference sequence). CDR3 amino acids: CASSLGGVKGEQYF. The DNA of the CDR3 is TGTGCCAGCAGCTTAGGAGGGGTTAAAGGCGAGCAGTACTTC.

The chain uses TRBV19 and TRBJ2-3; D remains unclear. The V end lost 1 base, the J end lost 3 bases, and 11 bases lay between the germline ends. This CDR3 spans 15 amino acids. Germline CDR1 and CDR2: LNHDA and SQIVND (reference sequence). CDR3 amino acids: CASSIGGQVTDTQYF. The CDR3 DNA follows: TGTGCCAGTAGTATAGGCGGCCAGGTTACAGATACGCAGTATTTT.

This chain uses TRBV5-1 with TRBJ2-1, with 7 bases that match TRBD1. The CDR3 spans 16 residues. The junction had 9 bases not matched to a gene; V was cut back by 4 bases and J by 2 bases. The germline gives CDR1 SGHRS, CDR2 YFSETQ. The CDR3: CASSPVSQGAYNEQFF. CDR3 DNA sequence: TGCGCCAGCAGCCCCGTTTCGCAGGGGGCCTACAATGAGCAGTTCTTC.

The V and J genes are TRBV5-1 and TRBJ2-1, with TRBD2 identical over 9 bases. J gave up 5 bases and V 6 bases, and 18 bases lay outside the gene matches. The germline CDR1 and CDR2 sequences are SGHRS and YFSETQ. The CDR3 length is 18 residues. Here the CDR3 reads CASIFPRSRGRVDNEQFF. In DNA, the CDR3 is TGCGCCAGCATCTTCCCCCGGTCCCGCGGGAGGGTGGACAATGAGCAGTTCTTC.

Only a few counts were recorded for this clone. This rearrangement joins TRBV24-1 to TRBJ1-2, with D possibly TRBD1 on 6 matching bases. V lost 11 bases to trimming and J lost 1 base, with 13 bases between them. The CDR3 totals 13 residues. The V gene's germline CDR1 is KGHDR and CDR2 SFDVKD. The CDR3 reads CAIGQSNNYGYTF. CDR3 coding DNA: TGTGCCATCGGACAGTCAAATAACTATGGCTACACCTTC.

This clone was counted once. The chain links TRBV24-1 to TRBJ1-5; no definite D call. The CDR3 is 13 residues long. Germline lookup yields CDR1 KGHDR and CDR2 SFDVKD. Trimming took 10 bases from V and 6 from J, leaving 15 bases between them. The CDR3 DNA follows: TGTGCCACTGCAAAAGAGCACAGTCAGCCCCAGCATTTT. Protein product: CATAKEHSQPQHF.

The rearrangement joins TRBV11-2 to TRBJ1-2; D is unresolved. With 3 bases removed from V and 2 bases from J, the gap between germline ends came to 7 bases. CDR1 SGHAT and CDR2 FQNNGV come from the germline V gene. The CDR3 contains 13 residues. The CDR3, as DNA: TGTGCCAGCAGCTTCGACAAGAACTATGGCTACACCTTC. Translation gives CASSFDKNYGYTF.

The V gene is TRBV2, the J gene TRBJ1-5, with TRBD1 matching 8 bases. With V trimmed by 2 bases and J by 5 bases, 5 bases remained unmatched. The germline gives CDR1 SNHLY, CDR2 FYNNEI. The CDR3 covers 15 residues. The CDR3 sequence: CASSENRGTYQPQHF. The CDR3 DNA is TGTGCCAGCAGTGAAAACAGGGGGACATATCAGCCCCAGCATTTT. Full variable domain (outside the CDR3, taken from reference TRBV2 and TRBJ1-5): EPEVTQTPSHQVTQMGQEVILRCVPISNHLYFYWYRQILGQKVEFLVSFYNNEISEKSEIFDDQFSVERPDGSNFTLKIRSTKLEDSAMYFCASSENRGTYQPQHFGDGTRLSIL.

The rearrangement uses TRBV5-1 and TRBJ2-5; 7 bases are shared with TRBD1. The CDR3 has 15 residues. CDR1 is SGHRS and CDR2 is YFSETQ in the germline V gene. V lost 3 bases and J lost 4; bases outside the gene matches: 9. The CDR3 spells CASSSDRAPRETQYF. CDR3 coding DNA: TGCGCCAGCAGCTCAGACAGGGCTCCCCGAGAGACCCAGTACTTC.

V and J are TRBV10-2 and TRBJ1-2; 8 nucleotides align to TRBD1. Germline CDR1 is WSHSY and CDR2 is SAAADI. The CDR3 is 14 residues long. V gave up 6 bases and J gave up 3 bases; unmatched junction bases: 6. The CDR3 loop is CASRAPGQDYGYTF. The CDR3 nucleotides read TGCGCCAGCAGAGCCCCGGGACAGGACTATGGCTACACCTTC.

This clone was seen a few times. This rearrangement joins TRBV3-1 (or the pseudogene TRBV3-2) to TRBJ2-1; tentatively, D is TRBD2 (5 bases). The CDR3 contains 12 residues. V lost 2 bases to trimming and J lost 7 bases, with 6 bases between them. In germline, CDR1 is LGHDT, CDR2 YNNKEL (reference sequence). In nucleotides, the CDR3 is TGTGCCAGCAGCCAAAGGGAGAATGAGCAGTTCTTC. This translates into CASSQRENEQFF.

This clone occurred once. This chain connects TRBV6-1 to TRBJ1-3; possible D gene TRBD1, 5 bases. The CDR3 totals 16 residues. Deletions cut 2 bases from V and 3 bases from J, with 14 bases between. CDR1 and CDR2 (germline): MNHNS, SASEGT. The CDR3 loop reads CASSEPGRGGGNTIYF. Written as DNA, the CDR3 is TGTGCCAGCAGTGAACCTGGGAGGGGCGGTGGAAACACCATATATTTT.